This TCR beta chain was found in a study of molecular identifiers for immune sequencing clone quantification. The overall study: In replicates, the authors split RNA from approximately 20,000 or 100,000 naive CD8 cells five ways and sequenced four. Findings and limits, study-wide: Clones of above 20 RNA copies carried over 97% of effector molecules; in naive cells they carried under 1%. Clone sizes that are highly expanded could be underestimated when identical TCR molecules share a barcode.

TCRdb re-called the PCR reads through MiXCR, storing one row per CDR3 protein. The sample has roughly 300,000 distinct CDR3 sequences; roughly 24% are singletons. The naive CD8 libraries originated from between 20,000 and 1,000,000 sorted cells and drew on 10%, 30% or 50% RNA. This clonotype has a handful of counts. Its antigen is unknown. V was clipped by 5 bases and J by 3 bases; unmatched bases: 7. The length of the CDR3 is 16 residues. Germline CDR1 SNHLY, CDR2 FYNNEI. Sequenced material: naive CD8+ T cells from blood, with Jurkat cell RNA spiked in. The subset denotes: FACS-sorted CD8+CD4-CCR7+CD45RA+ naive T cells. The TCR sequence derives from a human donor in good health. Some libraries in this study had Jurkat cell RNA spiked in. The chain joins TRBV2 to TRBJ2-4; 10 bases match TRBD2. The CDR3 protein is CASSIGLAANKNIQYF. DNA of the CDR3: TGTGCCAGCAGTATAGGACTAGCGGCCAACAAAAACATTCAGTACTTC.